The 12 T cell receptor beta chains in this list originate from one sample, sequenced in a study of blood T cell repertoires in COVID-19. The data were produced by immunoSEQ multiplex PCR, yet TCRdb's version contains in-frame clones alone and is incomplete. This sample has approximately 90,000 clones; 89% occur once, and the top ten carry 8% to 10%. Sequencing used peripheral blood. These TCRs come from a man between 50 and 59 years old with acute or convalescent COVID-19.

The rearrangement links TRBV9 to TRBJ2-3; D unresolved. The germline V gene has CDR1 SGDLS and CDR2 YYNGEE. The V and J ends lost 2 bases and 3 bases respectively, with 7 bases between them. This CDR3 region has 13 residues. CDR3 sequence reads: CASSVQRTDTQYF. DNA for the CDR3: TGTGCCAGCAGCGTTCAGCGTACAGATACGCAGTATTTT.

DNA for the CDR3: TGCGCCAGCAGCTGGAACCGGGACAGTTCCTACGAGCAGTACTTC. It encodes CASSWNRDSSYEQYF. V gene TRBV5-1 combines with J gene TRBJ2-7; TRBD1 matches 7 bases. V lost 3 bases to trimming and J lost 1 base; unmatched junction nucleotides: 7. This CDR3 has 15 amino acids. Germline assignment: CDR1 SGHRS and CDR2 YFSETQ.

In this sample, this clone turned up once. Other DNA sequences in the sample encode the same CDR3. The chain combines TRBV11-3 with TRBJ1-3; TRBD1 aligns across 9 bases. V shed 5 bases and J 2 bases; nucleotides not matched to a gene: 4. Germline V gene data show CDR1 as SGHNT and CDR2 as YENEEA. CDR3 length: 15 amino acids. Here the CDR3 reads CASSPGQGPGNTIYF. The CDR3 DNA reads TGTGCCAGCAGCCCGGGACAGGGCCCTGGAAACACCATATATTTT.

The rearrangement joins TRBV29-1 to TRBJ1-2; weak D call: TRBD1 (5 bases). V lost 6 bases to trimming and J lost 8 bases, with 13 bases between them. The germline CDR1 and CDR2 sequences are SQVTM and ANQGSEA. This CDR3 has 11 residues. CDR3 region: CSVKPTEGYTF. The CDR3 DNA follows: TGCAGCGTCAAGCCGACAGAGGGCTACACCTTC.

The chain employs TRBV6-1 and TRBJ1-4; no firm D call. CDR1 is MNHNS, CDR2 SASEGT, per germline. V dropped 4 bases and J dropped 8 bases, with 20 bases sitting between them. This CDR3 spans 16 amino acids. The CDR3 DNA sequence: TGTGCCAGCAGTGGCGCCCAAATGTTGGGGAGGGAAAAACTGTTTTTT. Protein sequence: CASSGAQMLGREKLFF.

The genes are TRBV15 and TRBJ2-3; maybe TRBD2 (6 bases). Trimming left V 3 bases short and J 4 bases short, with 11 bases between. In germline, CDR1 is LNHNV, CDR2 YYDKDF (reference sequence). The CDR3 loop spans 14 amino acids. The CDR3 region has the DNA TGTGCCACCAGCAGGGGGGGAGGCTCAGATACGCAGTATTTT. It yields the protein CATSRGGGSDTQYF.

This chain uses TRBV4-1 with TRBJ2-2; unclear D gene. Trimming left V 1 base short and J 4 bases short, with 7 bases between. The CDR3 runs 14 residues. The germline V gene has CDR1 MGHRA and CDR2 YSYEKL. The CDR3 region is CASSQADITGELFF. The DNA for the CDR3 is TGCGCCAGCAGCCAAGCAGACATCACCGGGGAGCTGTTTTTT.

The chain carries TRBV21-1 and TRBJ2-5; the D call TRBD2 from the table was never checked on the DNA. TRBV21-1 constitutes a pseudogene. The CDR3 runs 12 residues. CDR3 in amino acids: CASSKRRGTQYF. The CDR3 DNA is TGTGCCAGCAGCAAAAGGAGGGGGACCCAGTACTTC.

The chain combines TRBV6-6 with TRBJ1-6; 8 bases map to TRBD1. Germline lookup yields CDR1 MNHNY and CDR2 SVGAGI (reference sequence). After removal of 7 bases from V and 10 bases from J, the junction contained 9 bases not matched to a gene. This CDR3 spans 14 amino acids. CDR3 sequence reads: CASTGQGLGSPLHF. The CDR3 DNA reads as TGTGCCAGCACCGGACAGGGCCTGGGATCACCCCTCCACTTT.

The chain is built from TRBV27 and TRBJ2-7; possibly TRBD1 for D (6 bases). The CDR3 length is 15 residues. Germline V gene lookup returns CDR1 MNHEY and CDR2 SMNVEV (reference sequence). Between the trimmed V and J ends, which lost 5 bases and 6 bases, there was a span of 20 bases. The CDR3 region has the DNA TGTGCCAGCAGTCAACTGGCAGGGGTTTCGGGCGAGCAGTACTTC. Protein sequence: CASSQLAGVSGEQYF.

The V call is TRBV19, the J call TRBJ1-1; 9 positions agree with TRBD1. There are 12 residues in the CDR3. The germline gives CDR1 LNHDA, CDR2 SQIVND (reference sequence). Trimming took 7 bases from V and 10 from J; bases not matched to a gene: 7. In DNA form, the CDR3 reads TGTGCCAGTACCCCGGACAGGGGAAGAGCTTTCTTT. This encodes CASTPDRGRAFF.

V gene TRBV19 combines with J gene TRBJ1-6; D not resolved. The V end lost 6 bases, the J end lost 6 bases, and 9 bases lay between the germline ends. The CDR3 contains 13 residues. Germline assignment: CDR1 LNHDA and CDR2 SQIVND (reference sequence). The CDR3 nucleotides are TGTGCCAGTAGGATGACTGTTAATTCACCCCTCCACTTT. This gives the protein CASRMTVNSPLHF.